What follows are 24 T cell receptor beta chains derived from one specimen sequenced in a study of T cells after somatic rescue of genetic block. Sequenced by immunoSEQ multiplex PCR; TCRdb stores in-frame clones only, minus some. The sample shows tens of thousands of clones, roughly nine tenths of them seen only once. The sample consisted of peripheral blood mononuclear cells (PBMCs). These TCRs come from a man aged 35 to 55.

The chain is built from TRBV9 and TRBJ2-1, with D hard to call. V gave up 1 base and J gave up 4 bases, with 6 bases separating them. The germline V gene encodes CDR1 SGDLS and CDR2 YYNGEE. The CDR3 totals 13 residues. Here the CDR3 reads CASSVTEYNEQFF. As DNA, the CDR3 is TGTGCCAGCAGCGTAACGGAGTACAATGAGCAGTTCTTC. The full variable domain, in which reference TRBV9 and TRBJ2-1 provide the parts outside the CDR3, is DSGVTQTPKHLITATGQRVTLRCSPRSGDLSVYWYQQSLDQGLQFLIQYYNGEERAKGNILERFSAQQFPDLHSELNLSSLELGDSALYFCASSVTEYNEQFFGPGTRLTVL.

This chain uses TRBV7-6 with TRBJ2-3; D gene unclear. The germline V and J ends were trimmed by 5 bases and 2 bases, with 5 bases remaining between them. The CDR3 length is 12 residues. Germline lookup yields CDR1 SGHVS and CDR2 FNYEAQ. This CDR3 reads CASSLLTDTQYF. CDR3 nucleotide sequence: TGTGCCAGCAGCCTCCTCACAGATACGCAGTATTTT.

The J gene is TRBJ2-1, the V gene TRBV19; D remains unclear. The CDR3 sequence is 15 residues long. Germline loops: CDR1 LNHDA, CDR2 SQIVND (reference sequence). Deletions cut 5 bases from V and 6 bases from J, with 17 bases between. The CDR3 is CASSSTGPVPNEQFF. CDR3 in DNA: TGTGCCAGTAGTTCAACGGGCCCAGTCCCCAATGAGCAGTTCTTC.

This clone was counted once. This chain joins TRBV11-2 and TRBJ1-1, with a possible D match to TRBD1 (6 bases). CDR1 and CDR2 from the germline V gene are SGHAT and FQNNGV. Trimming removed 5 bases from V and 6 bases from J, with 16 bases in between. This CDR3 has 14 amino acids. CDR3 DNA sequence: TGTGCCAGCAGCCCTAGAGGGGACAAGGCTGAAGCTTTCTTT. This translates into CASSPRGDKAEAFF.

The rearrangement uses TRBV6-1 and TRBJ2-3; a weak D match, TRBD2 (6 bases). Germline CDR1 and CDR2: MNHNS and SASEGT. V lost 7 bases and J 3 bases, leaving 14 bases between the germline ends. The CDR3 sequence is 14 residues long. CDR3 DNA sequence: TGTGCCAGCACCCCTAGCGTACGAACAGATACGCAGTATTTT. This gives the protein CASTPSVRTDTQYF.

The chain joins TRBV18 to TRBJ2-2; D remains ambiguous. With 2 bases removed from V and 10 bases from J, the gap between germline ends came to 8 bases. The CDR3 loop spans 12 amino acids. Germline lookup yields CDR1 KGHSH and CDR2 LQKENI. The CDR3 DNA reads TGTGCCAGCTCACCAACGGCAAAGGAGCTGTTTTTT. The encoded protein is CASSPTAKELFF. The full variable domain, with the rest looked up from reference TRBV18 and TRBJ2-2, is NAGVMQNPRHLVRRRGQEARLRCSPMKGHSHVYWYRQLPEEGLKFMVYLQKENIIDESGMPKERFSAEFPKEGPSILRIQQVVRGDSAAYFCASSPTAKELFFGEGSRLTVL.

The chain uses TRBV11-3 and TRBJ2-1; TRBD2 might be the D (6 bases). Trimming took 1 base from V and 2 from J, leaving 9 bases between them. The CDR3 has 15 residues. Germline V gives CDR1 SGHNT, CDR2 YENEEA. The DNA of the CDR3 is TGTGCCAGCAGCTTAGCCCGGGGGACCTACAATGAGCAGTTCTTC. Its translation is CASSLARGTYNEQFF.

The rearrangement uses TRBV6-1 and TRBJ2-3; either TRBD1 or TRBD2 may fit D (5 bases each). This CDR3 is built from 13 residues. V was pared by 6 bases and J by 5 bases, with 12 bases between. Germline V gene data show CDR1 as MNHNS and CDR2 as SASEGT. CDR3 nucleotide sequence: TGTGCCAGCAGCGGGGCCCCGGTAGATACGCAGTATTTT. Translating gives CASSGAPVDTQYF.

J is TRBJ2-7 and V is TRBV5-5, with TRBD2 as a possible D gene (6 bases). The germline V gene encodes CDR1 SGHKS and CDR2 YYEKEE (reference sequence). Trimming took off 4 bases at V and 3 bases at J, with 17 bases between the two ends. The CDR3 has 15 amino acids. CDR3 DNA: TGTGCCAGCAGCCTCCCGGGTGGGCGGGGCTACGAGCAGTACTTC. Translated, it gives CASSLPGGRGYEQYF. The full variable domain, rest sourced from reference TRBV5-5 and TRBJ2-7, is DAGVTQSPTHLIKTRGQQVTLRCSPISGHKSVSWYQQVLGQGPQFIFQYYEKEERGRGNFPDRFSARQFPNYSSELNVNALLLGDSALYLCASSLPGGRGYEQYFGPGTRLTVT.

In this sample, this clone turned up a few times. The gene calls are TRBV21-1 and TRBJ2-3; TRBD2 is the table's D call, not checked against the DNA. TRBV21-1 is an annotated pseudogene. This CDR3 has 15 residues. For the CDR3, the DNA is TGTGCCAGCAGCAAAGCGCAAGCGGGGGTGGATACGCAGTATTTT. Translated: CASSKAQAGVDTQYF.

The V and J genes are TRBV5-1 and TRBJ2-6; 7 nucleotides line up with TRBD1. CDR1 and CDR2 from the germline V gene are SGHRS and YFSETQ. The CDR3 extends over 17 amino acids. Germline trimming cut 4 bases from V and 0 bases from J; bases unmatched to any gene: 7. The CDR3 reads CASSQGQEFSGANVLTF. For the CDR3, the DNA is TGCGCCAGCAGCCAAGGACAGGAATTCTCTGGGGCCAACGTCCTGACTTTC.

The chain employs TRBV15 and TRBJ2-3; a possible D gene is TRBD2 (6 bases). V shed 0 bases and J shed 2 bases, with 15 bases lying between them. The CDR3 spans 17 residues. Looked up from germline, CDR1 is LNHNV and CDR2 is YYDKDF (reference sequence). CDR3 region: CATSRENGGGLTDTQYF. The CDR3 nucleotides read TGTGCCACCAGCAGAGAAAACGGGGGAGGCCTCACAGATACGCAGTATTTT.

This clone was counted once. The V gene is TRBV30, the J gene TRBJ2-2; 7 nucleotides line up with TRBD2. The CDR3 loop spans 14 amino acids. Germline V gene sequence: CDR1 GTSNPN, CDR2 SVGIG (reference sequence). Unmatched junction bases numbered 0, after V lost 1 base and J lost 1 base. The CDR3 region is CAWSERGNTGELFF. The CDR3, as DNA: TGTGCCTGGAGTGAGCGGGGGAACACCGGGGAGCTGTTTTTT.

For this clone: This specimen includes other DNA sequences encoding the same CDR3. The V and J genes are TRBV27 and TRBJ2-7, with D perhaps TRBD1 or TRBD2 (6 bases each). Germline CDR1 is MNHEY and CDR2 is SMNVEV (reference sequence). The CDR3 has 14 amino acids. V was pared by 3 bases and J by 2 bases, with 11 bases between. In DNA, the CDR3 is TGTGCCAGCAGTTTTAAGGGGGGACCCTACGAGCAGTACTTC. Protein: CASSFKGGPYEQYF.

The CDR3 sequence is CASSYSWTGSANIQYF. The CDR3 DNA follows: TGTGCCAGCAGTTACTCCTGGACAGGGTCGGCAAACATTCAGTACTTC. This chain uses TRBV6-5 with TRBJ2-4; TRBD1 matches at 8 bases. The CDR3 loop spans 16 amino acids. J lost 6 bases, V lost 0 bases, and 7 bases had no gene match. Germline lookup yields CDR1 MNHEY and CDR2 SVGAGI.

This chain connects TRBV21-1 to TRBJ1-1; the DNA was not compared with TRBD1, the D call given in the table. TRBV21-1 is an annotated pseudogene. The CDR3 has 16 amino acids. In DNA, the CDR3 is TGTGCCAGCAGCAAAGGGGACAGGAGGGACTACACTGAAGCTTTCTTT. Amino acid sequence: CASSKGDRRDYTEAFF.

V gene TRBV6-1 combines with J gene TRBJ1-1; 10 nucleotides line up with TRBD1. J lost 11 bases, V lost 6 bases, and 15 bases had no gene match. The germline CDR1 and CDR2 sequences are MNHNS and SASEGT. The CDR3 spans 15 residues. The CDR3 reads CASSRVGTGVLWAFF. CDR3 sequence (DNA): TGTGCCAGCAGCCGTGTAGGGACAGGGGTGTTATGGGCTTTCTTT.

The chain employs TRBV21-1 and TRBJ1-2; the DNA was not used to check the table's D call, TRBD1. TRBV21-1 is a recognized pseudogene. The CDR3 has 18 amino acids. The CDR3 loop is CASSKKGELDSENYGYTF. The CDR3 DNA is TGTGCCAGCAGCAAAAAGGGGGAGCTGGACAGCGAAAACTATGGCTACACCTTC.

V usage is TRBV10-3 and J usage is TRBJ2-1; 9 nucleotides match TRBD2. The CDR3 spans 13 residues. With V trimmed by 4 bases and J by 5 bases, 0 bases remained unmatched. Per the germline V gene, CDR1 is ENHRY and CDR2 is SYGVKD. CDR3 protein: CAISGLADNEQFF. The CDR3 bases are TGTGCCATCAGTGGACTAGCGGACAATGAGCAGTTCTTC.

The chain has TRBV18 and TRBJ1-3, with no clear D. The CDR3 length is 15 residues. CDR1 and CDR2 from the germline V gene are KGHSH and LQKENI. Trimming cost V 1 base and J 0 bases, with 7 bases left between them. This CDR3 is CASSPLESSGNTIYF. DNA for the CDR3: TGTGCCAGCTCACCACTTGAGAGCTCTGGAAACACCATATATTTT.

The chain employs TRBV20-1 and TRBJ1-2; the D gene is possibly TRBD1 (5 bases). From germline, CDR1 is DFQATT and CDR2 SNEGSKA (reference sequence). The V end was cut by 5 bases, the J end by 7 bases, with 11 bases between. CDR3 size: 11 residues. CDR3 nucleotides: TGCAGTGCTCGCGTGGGGCTTGGCTACACCTTC. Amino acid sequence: CSARVGLGYTF.

CDR3 sequence (DNA): TGTGCCAGCAGCTTAGGGAGTCAAGGGGGCCGTGAAAAACTGTTTTTT. Translated, it gives CASSLGSQGGREKLFF. The chain uses TRBV7-9 and TRBJ1-4, with 7 nucleotides matching TRBD1. The CDR3 has 16 residues. From germline, CDR1 is SEHNR and CDR2 FQNEAQ (reference sequence). V gave up 1 base and J gave up 7 bases; unmatched junction bases: 9.

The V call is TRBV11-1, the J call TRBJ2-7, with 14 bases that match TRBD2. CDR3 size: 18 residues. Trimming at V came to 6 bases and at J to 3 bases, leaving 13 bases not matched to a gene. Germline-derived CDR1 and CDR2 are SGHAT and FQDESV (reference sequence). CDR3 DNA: TGTGCCAGCAGATCGGCCGGGACTAGCGGGGGTTTCGTCTACGAGCAGTACTTC. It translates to CASRSAGTSGGFVYEQYF.

CDR3 nucleotide sequence: TGTGCCAGCAGCCGGACAGGGCAAGGAAACACCATATATTTT. This encodes CASSRTGQGNTIYF. V and J are TRBV6-5 and TRBJ1-3; 8 positions match TRBD1. There are 14 residues in the CDR3. The V gene's germline CDR1 is MNHEY and CDR2 SVGAGI. J was trimmed by 4 bases and V by 6 bases; bases with no gene match: 5.